Shown below are 9 T cell receptor beta chains from a single sample sequenced in a study of CD8 T cells in ankylosing spondylitis. Findings and caveats of the study: A TCR beta motif of about eight highly homologous variants seemed to mark ankylosing spondylitis blood.

No antigen has been assigned to these receptors. TCRdb itself ran the 5' RACE reads through MiXCR, one entry per CDR3 protein. The sample has a few hundred thousand distinct CDR3 sequences, about 20% seen once. The sample was blood, either unsorted or a sorted T cell fraction (not recorded which). The receptors derive from a male donor with ankylosing spondylitis.

This chain joins TRBV6-5 and TRBJ2-7, with D uncertain. Per the germline V gene, CDR1 is MNHEY and CDR2 is SVGAGI. CDR3 length: 11 amino acids. V dropped 8 bases and J dropped 1 base, with 6 bases sitting between them. CDR3 sequence (DNA): TGTGCCAGCGGGTTATCCTACGAGCAGTACTTC. Translation gives CASGLSYEQYF.

The rearrangement joins TRBV18 to TRBJ2-7, with 14 bases that match TRBD2. Germline CDR1 and CDR2: KGHSH and LQKENI. The J segment lost 7 bases and the V segment lost 5 bases, leaving 4 bases of the junction unmatched. The CDR3 extends over 14 amino acids. CDR3 nucleotides: TGTGCCAGCTCAGGGACTAGCGGGAGCGAAGAGCAGTACTTC. This encodes CASSGTSGSEEQYF.

In DNA form, the CDR3 reads TGTGCCAGCAGCAAAGAGGTAGCGTCGAACACCGGGGAGCTGTTTTTT. Protein sequence: CASSKEVASNTGELFF. The chain recombines TRBV21-1 with TRBJ2-2; the tabulated D call, TRBD2, remains unverified against the DNA. TRBV21-1 constitutes a pseudogene. The CDR3 extends over 16 amino acids.

This clonotype occurred many times. The rearrangement uses TRBV20-1 and TRBJ2-7; D ambiguous. This CDR3 comprises 11 residues. Looked up from germline, CDR1 is DFQATT and CDR2 is SNEGSKA (reference sequence). V lost 1 base to trimming and J lost 2 bases, with 3 bases between them. The CDR3 DNA is TGCAGTGCTAGAGGCGCCTACGAGCAGTACTTC. Protein product: CSARGAYEQYF.

This clonotype has a handful of counts. The CDR3 DNA follows: TGTGCCAGCGGACAGGTGTACAATGAAGCTTTCTTT. Translated: CASGQVYNEAFF. The chain has TRBV30 and TRBJ1-1; 7 bases fit TRBD1. The CDR3 is 12 residues long. The germline CDR1 and CDR2 sequences are GTSNPN and SVGIG (reference sequence). The V gene end was trimmed by 8 bases and the J gene end by 7 bases; junction bases not matched to a gene: 10.

The gene calls are TRBV20-1 and TRBJ2-1, with D perhaps matching TRBD1 (5 bases). The CDR3 spans 13 residues. Deletions cut 3 bases from V and 5 bases from J, with 11 bases between. CDR1 is DFQATT, CDR2 SNEGSKA, per germline (reference sequence). The CDR3 loop is CSARMLDNNEQFF. CDR3 bases: TGCAGTGCTAGGATGCTGGACAACAATGAGCAGTTCTTC.

This clonotype appeared a few times. V and J are TRBV29-1 and TRBJ1-1; the D is unclear. Trimming cost V 7 bases and J 10 bases, with 16 bases left between them. The CDR3 contains 11 residues. Looked up from germline, CDR1 is SQVTM and CDR2 is ANQGSEA. The chain's CDR3 is CSGTEREAAFF. The CDR3 DNA reads TGCAGCGGTACCGAAAGGGAGGCAGCTTTCTTT.

This clonotype was counted only a few times. This chain connects TRBV24-1 to TRBJ1-3, with D possibly TRBD1 on 6 matching bases. Per germline, CDR1 KGHDR and CDR2 SFDVKD. The CDR3 loop spans 15 amino acids. The germline V and J ends were trimmed by 8 bases and 4 bases, with 17 bases remaining between them. CDR3 amino acids: CATIRTEQSGNTIYF. The CDR3 DNA follows: TGTGCCACCATACGGACAGAACAATCGGGAAACACCATATATTTT.

CDR3 sequence (DNA): TGCAGTGCTAGAGCGGGACTAGACACCGGGGAGCTGTTTTTT. Its translation: CSARAGLDTGELFF. The genes are TRBV20-1 and TRBJ2-2; 8 nucleotides line up with TRBD2. This CDR3 contains 14 residues. V dropped 1 base and J dropped 3; count of bases not matched to a gene: 1. Germline V gives CDR1 DFQATT, CDR2 SNEGSKA (reference sequence).